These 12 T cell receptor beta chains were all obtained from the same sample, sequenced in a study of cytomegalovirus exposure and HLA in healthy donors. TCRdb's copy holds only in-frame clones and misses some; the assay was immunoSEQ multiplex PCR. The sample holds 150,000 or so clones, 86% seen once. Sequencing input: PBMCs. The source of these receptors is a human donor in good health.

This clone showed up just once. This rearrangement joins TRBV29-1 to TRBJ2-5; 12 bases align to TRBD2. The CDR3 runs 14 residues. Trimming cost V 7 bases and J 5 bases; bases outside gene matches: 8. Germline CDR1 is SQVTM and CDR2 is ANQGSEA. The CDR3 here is CSAVLAGGSETQYF. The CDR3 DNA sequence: TGCAGCGCTGTACTAGCGGGGGGTTCCGAGACCCAGTACTTC.

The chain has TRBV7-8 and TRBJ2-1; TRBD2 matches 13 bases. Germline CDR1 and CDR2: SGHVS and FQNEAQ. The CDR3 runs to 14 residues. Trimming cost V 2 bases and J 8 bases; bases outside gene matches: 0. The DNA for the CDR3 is TGTGCCAGCAGCTTAACTAGCGGGAGGGATGAGCAGTTCTTC. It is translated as CASSLTSGRDEQFF. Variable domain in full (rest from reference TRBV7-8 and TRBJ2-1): GAGVSQSPRYKVAKRGQDVALRCDPISGHVSLFWYQQALGQGPEFLTYFQNEAQLDKSGLPSDRFFAERPEGSVSTLKIQRTQQEDSAVYLCASSLTSGRDEQFFGPGTRLTVL.

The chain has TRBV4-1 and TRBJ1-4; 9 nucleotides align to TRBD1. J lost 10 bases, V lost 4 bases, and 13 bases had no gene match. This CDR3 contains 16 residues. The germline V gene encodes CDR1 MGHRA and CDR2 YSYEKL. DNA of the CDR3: TGCGCCAGCAGCCGGGGGGGGACAGGGAAGTCCCTAAAACTGTTTTTT. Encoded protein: CASSRGGTGKSLKLFF.

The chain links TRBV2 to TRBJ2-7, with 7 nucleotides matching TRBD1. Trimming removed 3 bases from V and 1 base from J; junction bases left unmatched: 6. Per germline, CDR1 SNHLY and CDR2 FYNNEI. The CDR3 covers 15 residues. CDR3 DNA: TGTGCCAGCAGTGACCCGGACAGGATGTCCTACGAGCAGTACTTC. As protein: CASSDPDRMSYEQYF.

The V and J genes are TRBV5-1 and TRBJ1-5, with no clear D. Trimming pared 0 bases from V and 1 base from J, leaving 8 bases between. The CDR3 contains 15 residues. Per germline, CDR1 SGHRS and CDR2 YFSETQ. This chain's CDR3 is CASSLDGSSNQPQHF. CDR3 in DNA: TGCGCCAGCAGCTTGGACGGGTCCAGCAATCAGCCCCAGCATTTT.

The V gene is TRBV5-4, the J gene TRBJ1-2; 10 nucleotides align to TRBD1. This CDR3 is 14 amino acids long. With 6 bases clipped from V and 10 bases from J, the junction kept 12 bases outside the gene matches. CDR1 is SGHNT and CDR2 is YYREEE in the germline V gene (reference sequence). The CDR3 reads CASTLGGTGAVYTF. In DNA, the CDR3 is TGTGCCAGCACCCTTGGCGGGACAGGGGCCGTCTACACCTTC.

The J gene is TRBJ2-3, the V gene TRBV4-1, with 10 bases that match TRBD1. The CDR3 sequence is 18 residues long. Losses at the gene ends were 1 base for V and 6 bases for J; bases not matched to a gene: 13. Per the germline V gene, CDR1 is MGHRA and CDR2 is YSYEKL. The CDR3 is CASSQARLDRGRTDTQYF. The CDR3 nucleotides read TGCGCCAGCAGCCAAGCTCGCCTTGACAGGGGGCGAACGGATACGCAGTATTTT.

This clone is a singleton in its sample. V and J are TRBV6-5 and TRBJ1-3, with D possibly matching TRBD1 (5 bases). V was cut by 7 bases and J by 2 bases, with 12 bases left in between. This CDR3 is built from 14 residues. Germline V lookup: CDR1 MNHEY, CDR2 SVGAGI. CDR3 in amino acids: CASTNGGAGNTIYF. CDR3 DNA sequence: TGTGCCAGCACTAACGGGGGGGCTGGAAACACCATATATTTT.

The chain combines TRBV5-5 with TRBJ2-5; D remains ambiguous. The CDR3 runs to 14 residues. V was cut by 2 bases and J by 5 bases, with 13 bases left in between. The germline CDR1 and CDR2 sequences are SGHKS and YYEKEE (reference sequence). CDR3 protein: CASSLNLGWETQYF. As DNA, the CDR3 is TGTGCCAGCAGCTTAAACCTGGGCTGGGAGACCCAGTACTTC.

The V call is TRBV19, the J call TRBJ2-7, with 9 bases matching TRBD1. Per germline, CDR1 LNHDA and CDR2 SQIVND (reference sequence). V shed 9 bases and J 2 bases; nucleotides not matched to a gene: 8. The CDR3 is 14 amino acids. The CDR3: CASSRTGATYEQYF. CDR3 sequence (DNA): TGTGCCAGCTCTAGGACAGGGGCGACCTACGAGCAGTACTTC.

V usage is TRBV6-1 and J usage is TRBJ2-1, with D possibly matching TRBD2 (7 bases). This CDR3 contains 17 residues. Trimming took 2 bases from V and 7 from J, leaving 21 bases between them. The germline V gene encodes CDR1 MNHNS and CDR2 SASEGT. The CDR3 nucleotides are TGTGCCAGCAGTGAACCAGTACTTCCGCGGGGGCATAATGAGCAGTTCTTC. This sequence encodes CASSEPVLPRGHNEQFF.

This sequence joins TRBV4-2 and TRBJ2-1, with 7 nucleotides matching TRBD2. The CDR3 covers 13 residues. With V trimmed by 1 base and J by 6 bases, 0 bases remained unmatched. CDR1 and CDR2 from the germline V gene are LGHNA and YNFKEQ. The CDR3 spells CASSQAGGNEQFF. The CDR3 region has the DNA TGTGCCAGCAGCCAAGCGGGAGGCAATGAGCAGTTCTTC.